These T cell receptor beta chains were read from a single sample in a study of CD8 T cells in ankylosing spondylitis. TCRdb recomputed calls from the 5' RACE reads with MiXCR, one row per CDR3 protein. The table shows more than 150,000 distinct CDR3 sequences, with about 20% occurring only once. The sequencing input was blood, either unsorted or a sorted T cell fraction (not recorded which). The source is a male donor aged 10-30 years with ankylosing spondylitis or in good health (not recorded which). Each CDR3 is given with its conserved first and last residue. D genes are given only for firm matches. Expanded clones get a size class; other rows say once, few or many, or leave the size out.

d_call | j_call | clone_size | v_call | cdr3_nt | cdr3_aa
TRBD1 | TRBJ1-6 | many | TRBV3-1 | TGTGCCAGCAGCCTTGGACAGGAAGGTTCACCCCTCCACTTT | CASSLGQEGSPLHF
. | TRBJ2-5 | many | TRBV10-2 | TGCGCCAGCAGTGAGGGGCCGTTTCAAGAGACCCAGTACTTC | CASSEGPFQETQYF
. | TRBJ2-7 | . | TRBV6-1 | TGTGCCAGCAGAGAGGACAGTCCCTACGAGCAGTACTTC | CASREDSPYEQYF
TRBD2 | TRBJ2-1 | many | TRBV3-1 | TGTGCCACAAACTGGGGCGGGAGCGATGAGCAGTTCTTC | CATNWGGSDEQFF
. | TRBJ2-1 | many | TRBV3-1 | TGTGCCAGCAGCCAAGATGGGAAAAAGGCCTACAATGAGCAGTTCTTC | CASSQDGKKAYNEQFF
. | TRBJ1-5 | many | TRBV18 | TGTGCCAGCTCACCACCGGGAGTTAGCAATCAGCCCCAGCATTTT | CASSPPGVSNQPQHF
. | TRBJ2-5 | many | TRBV5-1 | TGCGCCAGCAGCTTGGATGGCAGGGAAGAGACCCAGTACTTC | CASSLDGREETQYF
. | TRBJ1-1 | few | TRBV29-1 | TGCAGCGTTGCTCTAGGGCCCGAGGCGAACACTGAAGCTTTCTTT | CSVALGPEANTEAFF
TRBD2 | TRBJ2-7 | many | TRBV5-5 | TGTGCCAGCAGCTTGAGGACTAGCGGGGACCTCTCCTACGAGCAGTACTTC | CASSLRTSGDLSYEQYF
TRBD1 | TRBJ2-1 | many | TRBV20-1 | TGCAGTGCTAGGGTCGACAGGGGGGGGGAGGGGATGGCCTACAATGAGCAGTTCTTC | CSARVDRGGEGMAYNEQFF
. | TRBJ2-3 | . | TRBV29-1 | TGCAGCGTTGATACCCTAGCGTCTAGCACAGATACGCAGTATTTT | CSVDTLASSTDTQYF
. | TRBJ2-1 | many | TRBV20-1 | TGCAGTGCCGACAGAGGAGGAGCTGAGAGTGGTGAGCAGTTCTTC | CSADRGGAESGEQFF
TRBD1 | TRBJ1-5 | few | TRBV20-1 | TGCAGTGCTAGAGATCGGGCTCATGGGGCTTCGCAGGGGGCCCAGCATTTT | CSARDRAHGASQGAQHF
TRBD1 | TRBJ2-1 | many | TRBV12-5 | TGTGCTAGTGGACCCGGGACAGGGGGCTGGTATGAGCAGTTCTTC | CASGPGTGGWYEQFF
TRBD1 | TRBJ1-2 | many | TRBV19 | TGTGCCAGTAGTTACAGGGGGCCCGACTATGGCTACACCTTC | CASSYRGPDYGYTF
. | TRBJ2-2 | . | TRBV6-2/TRBV6-3 | TGTGCCAGCAGTTCGGTGGACGCCGGGGAGCTGTTTTTT | CASSSVDAGELFF
TRBD2 | TRBJ2-7 | many | TRBV18 | TGTGCCAGCTCACCAAAGCGGGGCACCTACGAGCAGTACTTC | CASSPKRGTYEQYF
. | TRBJ1-1 | few | TRBV29-1 | TGCAGCGGAAGGGGGGCAGGAACTGAAGCTTTCTTT | CSGRGAGTEAFF
. | TRBJ2-6 | many | TRBV12-3/TRBV12-4 | TGTGCCAGCAGTTTCCCCTTAAGGGGGAAGGACGCTGGGGCCAACGTCCTGACTTTC | CASSFPLRGKDAGANVLTF
TRBD1 | TRBJ2-5 | many | TRBV9 | TGTGCCAGCAGCGTGGACAGGGGGCTATTCATTGAGACCCAGTACTTC | CASSVDRGLFIETQYF
. | TRBJ1-1 | . | TRBV20-1 | TGCAGTGCTAGCGCTAATGAAGCTTTCTTT | CSASANEAFF
TRBD2 | TRBJ2-1 | many | TRBV9 | TGTGCCAGCAGCGTAGGACTAGCGGGGGCGAGCTCCTACAATGAGCAGTTCTTC | CASSVGLAGASSYNEQFF
. | TRBJ2-4 | . | TRBV27 | TGTGCCAGCAGTTTCCGGAAAGGGAAGAACATTCAGTACTTC | CASSFRKGKNIQYF
. | TRBJ2-1 | many | TRBV12-3/TRBV12-4 | TGTGCCAGCAGTTTGATGTCTGCAGGACAGTTCTTC | CASSLMSAGQFF
TRBD2 | TRBJ2-1 | many | TRBV12-3/TRBV12-4 | TGTGCCAGCACCCCGGGACTAGCGGATTTCTCCTACAATGAGCAGTTCTTC | CASTPGLADFSYNEQFF
TRBD2 | TRBJ2-7 | . | TRBV20-1 | TGCAGTGCTAGAGCCAGGGCTAGCGGCTTCTACGAGCAGTACTTC | CSARARASGFYEQYF
. | TRBJ2-7 | many | TRBV5-1 | TGCGCCAGCAGCTTGGTGGGCTACGAGCAGTACTTC | CASSLVGYEQYF
TRBD1 | TRBJ2-5 | many | TRBV28 | TGTGCCAGCAGTTGGGACAGGAGGCAAGAGACCCAGTACTTC | CASSWDRRQETQYF
TRBD1 | TRBJ1-2 | many | TRBV5-1 | TGCGCCAGCAGCTTGCAGACAGGGAATGGCTACACCTTC | CASSLQTGNGYTF
. | TRBJ2-1 | many | TRBV16 | TGTGCCAGCAGCCAATGGCTGGCGGGGTCCTACAATGAGCAGTTCTTC | CASSQWLAGSYNEQFF
. | TRBJ2-5 | many | TRBV6-5 | TGTGCCAGCAGTTACAGTAGCCAGTCAAGGGAGACCCAGTACTTC | CASSYSSQSRETQYF
TRBD1 | TRBJ2-1 | . | TRBV2 | TGTGCCAGCAGCCTGGACAGGGATGAGCAGTTCTTC | CASSLDRDEQFF
. | TRBJ1-1 | many | TRBV29-1 | TGCAGCGTCCACCGGACGCCCATGAACACTGAAGCTTTCTTT | CSVHRTPMNTEAFF
. | TRBJ2-3 | many | TRBV27 | TGTGCCAGCAGTTTATCGGCCCCACCACAGCTAACGCAGTATTTT | CASSLSAPPQLTQYF
. | TRBJ2-7 | . | TRBV29-1 | TGCAGCGTTGTTGGCAGAAACCTAGGTCGTCTCGACGAGCAGTACTTC | CSVVGRNLGRLDEQYF
. | TRBJ1-1 | many | TRBV6-5 | TGTGCCAGCAGTTTGCAGGGGTTGACTGAAGCTTTCTTT | CASSLQGLTEAFF
. | TRBJ2-7 | . | TRBV7-9 | TGTGCCAGCAGCCCCTCGGCTGCCTACGAGCAGTACTTC | CASSPSAAYEQYF
TRBD1 | TRBJ2-3 | . | TRBV7-2 | TGTGCCAGCAGCACCCGGACAGGGTGGCCCCCAGATACGCAGTATTTT | CASSTRTGWPPDTQYF
TRBD1 | TRBJ2-3 | few | TRBV24-1 | TGTGCCACCAGTGATTTAGGACAGGGAGTCACAGATACGCAGTATTTT | CATSDLGQGVTDTQYF
. | TRBJ2-1 | . | TRBV4-1 | TGCGCCAGCAGCCAAGACAGAGCCGCCTACAATGAGCAGTTCTTC | CASSQDRAAYNEQFF
. | TRBJ2-5 | . | TRBV27 | TGTGCCAGCAGTTTATCGGGTGGGTTGGAGACCCAGTACTTC | CASSLSGGLETQYF
TRBD1 | TRBJ2-3 | . | TRBV5-4 | TGTGCCAGCAGCTTCATAGGACAGGGGGCAGATACGCAGTATTTT | CASSFIGQGADTQYF
. | TRBJ2-3 | many | TRBV5-1 | TGCGCCAGCAGCTTGGCCTTACAGGAGACAAGCACAGATACGCAGTATTTT | CASSLALQETSTDTQYF
. | TRBJ2-5 | many | TRBV12-3/TRBV12-4 | TGTGCCAGCAGTTTCGCTGGCGGGGGCAGTTCAGAGACCCAGTACTTC | CASSFAGGGSSETQYF
TRBD1 | TRBJ2-1 | . | TRBV5-1 | TGCGCCAGCAGCTTCCGGGACAGGCGCTACAATGAGCAGTTCTTC | CASSFRDRRYNEQFF
. | TRBJ2-2 | many | TRBV5-1 | TGCGCCAGCAGCCGGGACATCCACACCGGGGAGCTGTTTTTT | CASSRDIHTGELFF
. | TRBJ1-5 | many | TRBV21-1 | TGTGCCAGCAGCAAAGGTACAACAGGGAACAGGGGGCCGAGCAATCAGCCCCAGCATTTT | CASSKGTTGNRGPSNQPQHF
. | TRBJ1-1 | few | TRBV7-9 | TGTGCCAGCAGTTCCGGGCCGGAGAGAGTCACTGAAGCTTTCTTT | CASSSGPERVTEAFF
. | TRBJ2-1 | . | TRBV7-9 | TGTGCCCACGGGGTCTCCAATGAGCAGTTCTTC | CAHGVSNEQFF
. | TRBJ1-5 | many | TRBV20-1 | TGCAGTGCGTCAATGGGGGTGGGGAATCAGCCCCAGCATTTT | CSASMGVGNQPQHF
TRBD2 | TRBJ2-1 | few | TRBV20-1 | TGCAGTGCTAGTGGCCCTAGCGGGAGTGGCAATGAGCAGTTCTTC | CSASGPSGSGNEQFF
. | TRBJ2-3 | . | TRBV12-3/TRBV12-4 | TGTGCCAGCACCATGAAAGATACGCAGTATTTT | CASTMKDTQYF
. | TRBJ2-5 | . | TRBV11-2 | TGTGCCAGCAGTCAATCTACCCAAGAGACCCAGTACTTC | CASSQSTQETQYF
TRBD1 | TRBJ2-1 | many | TRBV7-2 | TGTGCCACCCTAAACAGGGGCAATGAGCAGTTCTTC | CATLNRGNEQFF